The next 20 T cell receptor beta chains were all read from a single sample in a study of PD-1 blockade in classical Hodgkin lymphoma. Regarding time point: newly diagnosed, previously untreated cHL patient sample. Profiling relied on immunoSEQ multiplex PCR, and the TCRdb table lists in-frame clones only, not all of them. The table includes around 7,000 clones, under 80% detected once. Sequencing was carried out using peripheral blood mononuclear cells (PBMCs). All receptors derive from a human donor with classical Hodgkin lymphoma.

The chain couples TRBV2 to TRBJ1-4; D is ambiguous. CDR3 length: 13 residues. Germline V lookup: CDR1 SNHLY, CDR2 FYNNEI. V lost 3 bases, J lost 5 bases, and 7 bases lay in between. The CDR3 nucleotides read TGTGCCAGCAGTGAGGACGGAAATGAAAAACTGTTTTTT. Translation gives CASSEDGNEKLFF. The complete variable domain, with remaining parts taken from reference TRBV2 and TRBJ1-4, reads EPEVTQTPSHQVTQMGQEVILRCVPISNHLYFYWYRQILGQKVEFLVSFYNNEISEKSEIFDDQFSVERPDGSNFTLKIRSTKLEDSAMYFCASSEDGNEKLFFGSGTQLSVL.

The chain employs TRBV15 and TRBJ2-5; a possible D gene is TRBD2 (6 bases). The CDR3 covers 13 residues. The V end was cut by 5 bases, the J end by 0 bases, with 7 bases between. Germline V gene sequence: CDR1 LNHNV, CDR2 YYDKDF (reference sequence). The chain's CDR3 is CATSGDYQETQYF. Here the CDR3 DNA reads TGTGCCACCAGCGGGGACTACCAAGAGACCCAGTACTTC. Combining the CDR3 with reference TRBV15 and TRBJ2-5 gives the whole variable domain DAMVIQNPRYQVTQFGKPVTLSCSQTLNHNVMYWYQQKSSQAPKLLFHYYDKDFNNEADTPDNFQSRRPNTSFCFLDIRSPGLGDTAMYLCATSGDYQETQYFGPGTRLLVL.

This chain joins TRBV5-1 and TRBJ2-3; 7 positions match TRBD2. The CDR3 consists of 15 residues. CDR1 and CDR2 (germline): SGHRS, YFSETQ. The V and J ends lost 7 bases and 3 bases, in that order; junction bases with no gene match: 11. In DNA, the CDR3 is TGCGCCAGCGCCCTAGCGGTGGGTTTTACAGATACGCAGTATTTT. Protein: CASALAVGFTDTQYF. The whole variable domain, filled in from reference TRBV5-1 and TRBJ2-3, reads KAGVTQTPRYLIKTRGQQVTLSCSPISGHRSVSWYQQTPGQGLQFLFEYFSETQRNKGNFPGRFSGRQFSNSRSEMNVSTLELGDSALYLCASALAVGFTDTQYFGPGTRLTVL.

The chain combines TRBV6-1 with TRBJ2-1, with 9 positions matching TRBD2. Germline CDR1 MNHNS, CDR2 SASEGT. Trimming removed 6 bases from V and 8 bases from J; junction bases left unmatched: 11. This CDR3 has 15 residues. For the CDR3, the DNA is TGTGCCAGCAGCCCCGAATTAGCGGGAGCCCATGAGCAGTTCTTC. Translation: CASSPELAGAHEQFF.

The rearrangement links TRBV7-2 to TRBJ1-1, with a possible D match to TRBD1 (5 bases). Trimming took off 1 base at V and 4 bases at J, with 10 bases between the two ends. The germline V gene encodes CDR1 SGHTA and CDR2 FQGNSA. This CDR3 region has 14 residues. CDR3 in DNA: TGTGCCAGCAGCTTAGGGTTCAGGGCCACTGAAGCTTTCTTT. This translates into CASSLGFRATEAFF.

The chain is built from TRBV5-4 and TRBJ1-1, with 7 bases that match TRBD1. The junction had 5 bases not matched to a gene; V was cut back by 0 bases and J by 0 bases. The CDR3 is 16 amino acids. Germline CDR1 reads SGHNT; CDR2 reads YYREEE (reference sequence). Here the CDR3 DNA reads TGTGCCAGCAGCTTGGAGCAGGGGGGAATGAACACTGAAGCTTTCTTT. It encodes CASSLEQGGMNTEAFF.

The J gene is TRBJ1-2, the V gene TRBV5-1; D is unresolved. Germline V CDR1 and CDR2: SGHRS, YFSETQ. This CDR3 is built from 14 residues. Trimming took off 5 bases at V and 6 bases at J, with 17 bases between the two ends. The CDR3 sequence is CASRDGESWDGYTF. The CDR3 bases are TGCGCCAGCAGAGATGGGGAGAGTTGGGATGGCTACACCTTC.

V and J are TRBV5-4 and TRBJ2-1; D is perhaps TRBD2 (6 bases). Germline loops: CDR1 SGHNT, CDR2 YYREEE (reference sequence). The CDR3 extends over 13 amino acids. V lost 7 bases and J lost 9, with 17 bases in between. CDR3 sequence: CASAEPGVGEQFF. The CDR3, as DNA: TGTGCCAGCGCAGAACCGGGAGTAGGTGAGCAGTTCTTC.

V usage is TRBV6-6 and J usage is TRBJ1-4; D gene ambiguous. Germline CDR1 reads MNHNY; CDR2 reads SVGAGI (reference sequence). V was clipped by 4 bases and J by 0 bases, with 9 bases between them. This CDR3 is built from 15 residues. The CDR3 DNA follows: TGTGCCAGCAGTTTCGACCTTGCAACTAATGAAAAACTGTTTTTT. Translating it yields CASSFDLATNEKLFF.

The gene calls are TRBV18 and TRBJ1-3, with D unclear. V was trimmed by 3 bases and J by 9 bases, leaving 18 bases between them. Germline CDR1 and CDR2: KGHSH and LQKENI. The CDR3 contains 15 residues. The CDR3 DNA reads as TGTGCCAGCTCACCGAATAGACCGAGGGAGGGCACCATATATTTT. This encodes CASSPNRPREGTIYF.

The chain is built from TRBV5-5 and TRBJ2-7; 10 bases map to TRBD1. CDR3 length: 15 residues. Germline V gives CDR1 SGHKS, CDR2 YYEKEE (reference sequence). Losses at the gene ends were 4 bases for V and 4 bases for J; bases not matched to a gene: 8. The CDR3 DNA sequence: TGTGCCAGCAGCCATACCCGGGACAGGGGATACGAGCAGTACTTC. As protein: CASSHTRDRGYEQYF. The variable domain in full, completed from reference TRBV5-5 and TRBJ2-7, reads DAGVTQSPTHLIKTRGQQVTLRCSPISGHKSVSWYQQVLGQGPQFIFQYYEKEERGRGNFPDRFSARQFPNYSSELNVNALLLGDSALYLCASSHTRDRGYEQYFGPGTRLTVT.

The CDR3 DNA sequence: TGTGCCAGCTCACCACCGACTAGCGGAAACAATGAGCAGTTCTTC. Protein product: CASSPPTSGNNEQFF. The rearrangement links TRBV18 to TRBJ2-1; 9 bases fit TRBD2. V gave up 0 bases and J gave up 5 bases; unmatched junction bases: 2. The CDR3 is 15 amino acids. Germline V CDR1 and CDR2: KGHSH, LQKENI.

The chain is built from TRBV21-1 and TRBJ2-4; TRBD1, the table's D call, lacks a check against the DNA. TRBV21-1 is recorded as a pseudogene. This CDR3 is built from 14 residues. CDR3 bases: TGTGCCAGCACCGGACAGGGCCAAAGGTGCATTCAGTACTTC. As protein: CASTGQGQRCIQYF.

The chain has TRBV5-1 and TRBJ1-5; D gene uncertain. CDR3 size: 15 residues. Germline-derived CDR1 and CDR2 are SGHRS and YFSETQ. V was trimmed by 0 bases and J by 3 bases, leaving 10 bases between them. CDR3 bases: TGCGCCAGCAGCTTGGATCCGGGGTTCAATCAGCCCCAGCATTTT. Amino acids: CASSLDPGFNQPQHF. The entire variable domain, with the rest obtained from reference TRBV5-1 and TRBJ1-5, is as follows: KAGVTQTPRYLIKTRGQQVTLSCSPISGHRSVSWYQQTPGQGLQFLFEYFSETQRNKGNFPGRFSGRQFSNSRSEMNVSTLELGDSALYLCASSLDPGFNQPQHFGDGTRLSIL.

The chain recombines TRBV5-1 with TRBJ2-5; no firm D call. Trimming shortened V by 1 base and J by 1 base, and 5 bases separated the two germline ends. Looked up from germline, CDR1 is SGHRS and CDR2 is YFSETQ. The CDR3 covers 13 residues. In nucleotides, the CDR3 is TGCGCCAGCAGCTTGTTGGGCCAAGAGACCCAGTACTTC. Protein sequence: CASSLLGQETQYF.

As DNA, the CDR3 is TGTGCCAGCAGTGGGGACATAAGGGATTCACCCCTCCACTTT. Amino acids: CASSGDIRDSPLHF. The rearrangement links TRBV2 to TRBJ1-6; perhaps TRBD1 as D (6 bases). This CDR3 has 14 residues. In germline, CDR1 is SNHLY, CDR2 FYNNEI. V lost 4 bases and J 8 bases, leaving 12 bases between the germline ends.

The chain uses TRBV11-2 and TRBJ2-7, with 8 bases fitting TRBD1. The J segment lost 7 bases and the V segment lost 4 bases, leaving 9 bases of the junction unmatched. The V gene's germline CDR1 is SGHAT and CDR2 FQNNGV. CDR3 length: 14 residues. As DNA, the CDR3 is TGTGCCAGCAGCTCCTCGACAGGGGTTGGGGAGCAGTACTTC. Protein product: CASSSSTGVGEQYF.

The genes are TRBV2 and TRBJ2-3; D uncertain. The CDR3 has 14 amino acids. Trimming pared 5 bases from V and 0 bases from J, leaving 9 bases between. Germline values: CDR1 SNHLY, CDR2 FYNNEI. The CDR3 is CASSSEPSTDTQYF. The CDR3 DNA reads TGTGCCAGCAGTTCAGAACCTAGCACAGATACGCAGTATTTT.

The rearrangement links TRBV5-4 to TRBJ2-5; perhaps D is TRBD1 or TRBD2 (5 bases each). The CDR3 is made up of 15 amino acids. Germline V gives CDR1 SGHNT, CDR2 YYREEE (reference sequence). Deletions cut 0 bases from V and 2 bases from J, with 11 bases between. The DNA for the CDR3 is TGTGCCAGCAGCTTGGTCCCTGGGGGACAAGAGACCCAGTACTTC. This translates into CASSLVPGGQETQYF.

The rearrangement joins TRBV30 to TRBJ1-2; 8 bases agree with TRBD1. In germline, CDR1 is GTSNPN, CDR2 SVGIG (reference sequence). The CDR3 is 14 residues long. V lost 1 base to trimming and J lost 5 bases; unmatched junction nucleotides: 6. CDR3 DNA sequence: TGTGCCTGGAGTGAGACAGGGGTTGTTTATGGCTACACCTTC. Its protein is CAWSETGVVYGYTF.